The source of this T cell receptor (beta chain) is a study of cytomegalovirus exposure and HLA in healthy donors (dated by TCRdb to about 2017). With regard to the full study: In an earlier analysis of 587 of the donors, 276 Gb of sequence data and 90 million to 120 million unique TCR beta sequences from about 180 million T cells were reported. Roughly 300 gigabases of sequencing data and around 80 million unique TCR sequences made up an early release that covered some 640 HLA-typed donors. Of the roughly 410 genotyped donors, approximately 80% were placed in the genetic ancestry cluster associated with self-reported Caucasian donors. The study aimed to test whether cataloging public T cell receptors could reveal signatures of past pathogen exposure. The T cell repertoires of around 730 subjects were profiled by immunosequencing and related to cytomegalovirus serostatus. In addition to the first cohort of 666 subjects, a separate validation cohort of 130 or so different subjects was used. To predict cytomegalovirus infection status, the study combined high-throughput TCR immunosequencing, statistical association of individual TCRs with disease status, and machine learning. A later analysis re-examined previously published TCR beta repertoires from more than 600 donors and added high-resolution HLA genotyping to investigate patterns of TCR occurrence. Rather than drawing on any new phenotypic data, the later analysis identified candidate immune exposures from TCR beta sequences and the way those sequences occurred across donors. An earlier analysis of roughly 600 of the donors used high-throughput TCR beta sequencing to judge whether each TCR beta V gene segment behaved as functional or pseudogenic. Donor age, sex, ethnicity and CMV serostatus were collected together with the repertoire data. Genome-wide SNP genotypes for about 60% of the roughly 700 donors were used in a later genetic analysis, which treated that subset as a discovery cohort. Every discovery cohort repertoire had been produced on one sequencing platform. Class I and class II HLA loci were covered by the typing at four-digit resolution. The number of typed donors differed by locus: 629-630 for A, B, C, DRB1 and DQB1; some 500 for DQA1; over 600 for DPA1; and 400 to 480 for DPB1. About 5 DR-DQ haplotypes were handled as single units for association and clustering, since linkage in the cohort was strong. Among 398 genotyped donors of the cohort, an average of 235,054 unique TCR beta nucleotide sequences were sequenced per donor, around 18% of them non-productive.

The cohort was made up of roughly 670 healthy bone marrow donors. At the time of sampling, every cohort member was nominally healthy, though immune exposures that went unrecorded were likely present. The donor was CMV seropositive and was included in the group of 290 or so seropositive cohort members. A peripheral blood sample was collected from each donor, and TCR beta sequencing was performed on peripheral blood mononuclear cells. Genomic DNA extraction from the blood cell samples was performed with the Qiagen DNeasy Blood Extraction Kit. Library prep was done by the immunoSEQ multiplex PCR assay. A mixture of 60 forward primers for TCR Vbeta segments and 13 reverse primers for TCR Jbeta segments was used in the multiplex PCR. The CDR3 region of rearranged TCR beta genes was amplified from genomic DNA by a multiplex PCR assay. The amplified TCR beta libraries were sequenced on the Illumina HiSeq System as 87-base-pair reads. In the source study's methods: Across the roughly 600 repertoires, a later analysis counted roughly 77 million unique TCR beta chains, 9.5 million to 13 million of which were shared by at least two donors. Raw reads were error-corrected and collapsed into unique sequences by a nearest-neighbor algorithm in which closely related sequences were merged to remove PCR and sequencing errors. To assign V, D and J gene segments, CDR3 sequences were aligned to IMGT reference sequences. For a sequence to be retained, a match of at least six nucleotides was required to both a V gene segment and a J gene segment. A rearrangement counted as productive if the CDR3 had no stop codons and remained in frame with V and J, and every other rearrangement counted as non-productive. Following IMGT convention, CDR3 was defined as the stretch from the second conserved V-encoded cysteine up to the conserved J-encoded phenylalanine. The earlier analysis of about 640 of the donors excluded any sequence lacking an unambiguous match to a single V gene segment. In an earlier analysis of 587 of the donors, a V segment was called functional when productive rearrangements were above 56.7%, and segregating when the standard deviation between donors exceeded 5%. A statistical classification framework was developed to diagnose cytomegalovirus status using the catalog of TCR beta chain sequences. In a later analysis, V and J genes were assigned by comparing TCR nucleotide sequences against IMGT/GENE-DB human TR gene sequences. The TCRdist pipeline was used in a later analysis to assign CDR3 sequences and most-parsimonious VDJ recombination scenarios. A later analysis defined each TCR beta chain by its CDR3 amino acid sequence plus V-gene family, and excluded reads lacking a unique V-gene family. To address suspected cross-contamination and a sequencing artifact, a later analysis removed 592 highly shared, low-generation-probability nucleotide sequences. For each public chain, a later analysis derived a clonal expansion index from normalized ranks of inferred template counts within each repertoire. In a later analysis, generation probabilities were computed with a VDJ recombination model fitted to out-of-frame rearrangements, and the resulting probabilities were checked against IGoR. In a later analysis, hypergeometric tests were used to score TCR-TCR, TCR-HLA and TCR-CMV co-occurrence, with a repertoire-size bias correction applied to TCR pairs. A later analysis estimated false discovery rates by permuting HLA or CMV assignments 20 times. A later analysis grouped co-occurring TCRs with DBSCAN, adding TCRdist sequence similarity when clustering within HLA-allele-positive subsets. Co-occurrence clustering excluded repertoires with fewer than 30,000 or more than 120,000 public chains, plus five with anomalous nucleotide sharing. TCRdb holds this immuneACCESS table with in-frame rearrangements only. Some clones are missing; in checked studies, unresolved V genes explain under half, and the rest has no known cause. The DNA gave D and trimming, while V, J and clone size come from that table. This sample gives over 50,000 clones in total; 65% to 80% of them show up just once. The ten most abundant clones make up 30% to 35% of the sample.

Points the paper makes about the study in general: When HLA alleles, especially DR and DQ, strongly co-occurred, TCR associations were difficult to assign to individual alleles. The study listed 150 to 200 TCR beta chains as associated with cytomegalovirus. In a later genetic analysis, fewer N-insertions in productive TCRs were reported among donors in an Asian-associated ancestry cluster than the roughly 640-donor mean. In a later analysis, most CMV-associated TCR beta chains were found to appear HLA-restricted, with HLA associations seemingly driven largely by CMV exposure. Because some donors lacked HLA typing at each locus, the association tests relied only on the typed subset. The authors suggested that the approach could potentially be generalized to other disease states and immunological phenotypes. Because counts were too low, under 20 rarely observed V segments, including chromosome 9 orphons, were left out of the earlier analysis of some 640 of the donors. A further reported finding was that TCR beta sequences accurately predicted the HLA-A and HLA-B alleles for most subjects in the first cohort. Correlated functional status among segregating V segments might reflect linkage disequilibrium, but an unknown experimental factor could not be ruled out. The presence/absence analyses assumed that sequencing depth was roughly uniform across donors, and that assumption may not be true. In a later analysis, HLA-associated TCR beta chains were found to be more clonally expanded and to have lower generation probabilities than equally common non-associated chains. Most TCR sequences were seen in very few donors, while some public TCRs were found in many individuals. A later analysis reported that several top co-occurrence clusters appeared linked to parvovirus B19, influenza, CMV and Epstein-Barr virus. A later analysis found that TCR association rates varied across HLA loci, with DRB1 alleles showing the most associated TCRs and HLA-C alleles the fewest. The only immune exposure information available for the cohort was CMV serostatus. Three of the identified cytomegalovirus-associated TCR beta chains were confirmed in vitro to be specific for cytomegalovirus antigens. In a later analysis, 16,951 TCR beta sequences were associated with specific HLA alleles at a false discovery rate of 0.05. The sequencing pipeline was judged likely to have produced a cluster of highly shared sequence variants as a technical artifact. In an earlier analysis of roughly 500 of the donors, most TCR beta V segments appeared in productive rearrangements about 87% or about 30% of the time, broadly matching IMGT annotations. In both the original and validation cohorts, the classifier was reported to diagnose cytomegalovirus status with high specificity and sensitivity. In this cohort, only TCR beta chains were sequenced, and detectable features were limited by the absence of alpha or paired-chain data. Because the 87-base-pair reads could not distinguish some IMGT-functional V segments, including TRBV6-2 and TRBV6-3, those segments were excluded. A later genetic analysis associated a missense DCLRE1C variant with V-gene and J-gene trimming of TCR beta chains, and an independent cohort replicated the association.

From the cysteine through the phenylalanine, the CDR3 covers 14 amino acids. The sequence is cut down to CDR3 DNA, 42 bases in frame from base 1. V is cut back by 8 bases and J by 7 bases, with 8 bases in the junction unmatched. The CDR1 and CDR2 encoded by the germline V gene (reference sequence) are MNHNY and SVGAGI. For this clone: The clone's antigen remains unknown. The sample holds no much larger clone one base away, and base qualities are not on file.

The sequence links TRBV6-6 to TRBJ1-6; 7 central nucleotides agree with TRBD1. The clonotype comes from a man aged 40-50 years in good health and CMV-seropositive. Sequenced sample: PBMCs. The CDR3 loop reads CASHSGTANSPLHF. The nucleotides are TGTGCCAGCCACTCCGGGACAGCAAATTCACCCCTCCACTTT.